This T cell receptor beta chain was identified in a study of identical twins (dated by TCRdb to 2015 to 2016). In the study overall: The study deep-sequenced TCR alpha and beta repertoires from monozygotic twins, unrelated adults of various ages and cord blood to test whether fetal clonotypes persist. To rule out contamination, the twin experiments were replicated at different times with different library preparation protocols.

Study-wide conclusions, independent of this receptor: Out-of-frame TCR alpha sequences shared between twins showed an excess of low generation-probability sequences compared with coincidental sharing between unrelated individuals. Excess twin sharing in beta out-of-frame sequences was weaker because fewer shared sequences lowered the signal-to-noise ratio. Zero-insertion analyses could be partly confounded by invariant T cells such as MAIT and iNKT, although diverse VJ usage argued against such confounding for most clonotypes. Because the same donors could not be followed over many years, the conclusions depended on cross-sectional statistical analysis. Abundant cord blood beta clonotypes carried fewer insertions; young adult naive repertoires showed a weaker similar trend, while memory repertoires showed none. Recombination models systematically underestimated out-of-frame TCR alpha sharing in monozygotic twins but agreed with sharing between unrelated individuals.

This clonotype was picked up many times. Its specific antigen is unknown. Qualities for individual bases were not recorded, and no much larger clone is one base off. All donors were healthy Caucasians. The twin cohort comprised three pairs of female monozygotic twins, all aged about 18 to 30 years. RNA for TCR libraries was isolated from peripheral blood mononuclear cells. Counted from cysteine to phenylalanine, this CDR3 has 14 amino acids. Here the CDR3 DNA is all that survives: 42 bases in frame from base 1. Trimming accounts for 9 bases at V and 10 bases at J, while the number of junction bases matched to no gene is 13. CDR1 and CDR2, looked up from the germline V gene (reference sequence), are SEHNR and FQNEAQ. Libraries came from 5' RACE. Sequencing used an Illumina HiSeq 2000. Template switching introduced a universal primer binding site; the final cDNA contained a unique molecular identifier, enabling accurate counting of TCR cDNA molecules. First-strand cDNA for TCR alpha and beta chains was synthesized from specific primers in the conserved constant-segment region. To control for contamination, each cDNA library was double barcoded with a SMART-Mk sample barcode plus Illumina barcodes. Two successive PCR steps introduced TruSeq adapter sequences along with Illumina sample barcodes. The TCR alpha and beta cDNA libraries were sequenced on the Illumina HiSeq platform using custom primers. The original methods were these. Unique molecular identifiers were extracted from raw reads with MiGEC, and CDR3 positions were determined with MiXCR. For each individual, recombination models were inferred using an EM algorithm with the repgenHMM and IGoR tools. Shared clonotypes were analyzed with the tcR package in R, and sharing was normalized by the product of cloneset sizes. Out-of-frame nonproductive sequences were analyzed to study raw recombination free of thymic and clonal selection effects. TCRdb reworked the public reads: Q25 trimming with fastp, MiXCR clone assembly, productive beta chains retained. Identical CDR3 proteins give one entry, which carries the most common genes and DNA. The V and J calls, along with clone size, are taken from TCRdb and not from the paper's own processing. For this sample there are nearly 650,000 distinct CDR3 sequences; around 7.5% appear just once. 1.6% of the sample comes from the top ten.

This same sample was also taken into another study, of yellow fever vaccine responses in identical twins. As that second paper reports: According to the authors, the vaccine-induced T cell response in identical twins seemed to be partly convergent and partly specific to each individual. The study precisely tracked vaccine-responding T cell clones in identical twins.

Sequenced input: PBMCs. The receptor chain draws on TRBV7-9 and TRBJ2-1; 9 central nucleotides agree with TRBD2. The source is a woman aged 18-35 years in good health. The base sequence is TGTGCCAGTCGACTAGCGGATACAATCGGGGAGCAGTTCTTC. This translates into CASRLADTIGEQFF.